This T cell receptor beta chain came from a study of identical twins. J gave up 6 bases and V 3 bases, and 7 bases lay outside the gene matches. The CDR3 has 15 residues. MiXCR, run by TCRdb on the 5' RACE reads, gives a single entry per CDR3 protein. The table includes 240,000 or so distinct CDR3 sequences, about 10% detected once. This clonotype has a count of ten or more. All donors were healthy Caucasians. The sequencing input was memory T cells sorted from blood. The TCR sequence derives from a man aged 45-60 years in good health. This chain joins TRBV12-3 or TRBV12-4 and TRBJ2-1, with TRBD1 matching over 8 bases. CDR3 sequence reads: CASSLGTGFRNEQFF. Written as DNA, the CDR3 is TGTGCCAGCAGTTTGGGGACAGGCTTTCGCAATGAGCAGTTCTTC.